The 15 T cell receptor beta chains below were found in one sample sequenced in a study of tumor and adjacent non-tumor tissue in lung cancer. RNA was extracted from bulk tissue without any cell sorting. The library came from three nested PCR rounds adapted from ARM-PCR protocols. In TCRdb, the multiplex PCR reads were re-called with MiXCR into one record per CDR3 protein. In the table there are 75,000 to 95,000 distinct CDR3 sequences, 72% of which are singletons. Sequenced material: lung tumor tissue. The receptors here all came from a woman aged 40-49 years with non-small cell lung cancer.

On this clonotype: At one boundary the junction diverges from the germline segment, which might be a read error. The chain employs TRBV5-4 and TRBJ2-5; TRBD2 is a possible D gene (6 bases). The CDR3 extends over 15 amino acids. Germline V lookup: CDR1 SGHNT, CDR2 YYREEE (reference sequence). The CDR3 region has the DNA TGTGTCAGCAGCCCAGGAGGGGTGTCGGCTGAGACCCAGTACTTC. Amino acids: CVSSPGGVSAETQYF.

With regard to this clonotype: One end of the junction does not line up with germline, which may come from a read error. The V call is TRBV5-4, the J call TRBJ2-7; 11 nucleotides match TRBD2. Per the germline V gene, CDR1 is SGHNT and CDR2 is YYREEE (reference sequence). This CDR3 is 16 amino acids long. This CDR3 reads CASGLNSGRAGYEQYF. The CDR3 bases are TGTGCCAGCGGCTTGAATAGCGGGAGGGCCGGGTACGAGCAGTATTTC.

This clonotype was found many times. The chain employs TRBV29-1 and TRBJ1-1; possibly TRBD1 for D (5 bases). Germline loops: CDR1 SQVTM, CDR2 ANQGSEA. V lost 6 bases and J 5 bases, leaving 22 bases between the germline ends. The CDR3 covers 15 residues. Here the CDR3 DNA reads TGCAGCGTAGATCCCCCCGGGACGCGGTCGACTGAAGCTTTCTTT. Its protein is CSVDPPGTRSTEAFF.

This clonotype has more than one count but fewer than ten. At one of its ends the junction is not consistent with the germline gene, which may arise from a read error. The rearrangement uses TRBV29-1 and TRBJ1-6; 8 bases align to TRBD1. The CDR3 totals 14 residues. Germline-derived CDR1 and CDR2 are SQVTM and ANQGSEA. The DNA for the CDR3 is TGTAGCGCCAGGACAGGGTGGGATAGTTCACCCCTCCACTTT. Translation gives CSARTGWDSSPLHF.

As concerns this clonotype: A much larger clone sits a single nucleotide away, making a read error possible. The final CDR3 position lacks the conserved phenylalanine or tryptophan, pointing to a likely read error. This chain uses TRBV20-1 with TRBJ2-7; D tentatively fits TRBD1 or TRBD2 (6 bases each). CDR1 is DFQATT, CDR2 SNEGSKA, per germline (reference sequence). This CDR3 region has 14 residues. V was pared by 5 bases and J by 5 bases, with 19 bases between. The CDR3 protein is CSAVVRRGSNEQYS. CDR3 in DNA: TGCAGTGCTGTGGTGCGGAGGGGGTCCAACGAGCAGTACTCC.

On this clonotype itself: No conserved phenylalanine or tryptophan is present at the end of the CDR3, so a read error is the likely explanation. This sequence joins TRBV11-3 and TRBJ2-5; TRBD1 aligns across 10 bases. This CDR3 comprises 17 residues. In germline, CDR1 is SGHNT, CDR2 YENEEA. V shed 2 bases, J shed 0 bases, and the junction held 6 bases outside the gene matches. The CDR3 here is CASSLWWTGGYQETQYL. The CDR3 DNA follows: TGTGCCAGCAGCTTATGGTGGACAGGGGGATACCAAGAGACCCAGTACCTC.

In this sample, this clonotype turned up a few times. Since a much larger clone is just one base distant, this may be a read error. The rearrangement uses TRBV6-5 and TRBJ2-1; D tentatively reads TRBD1 or TRBD2 (5 bases each). CDR3 length equals 15 residues. CDR1 is MNHEY and CDR2 is SVGAGI in the germline V gene. The V end was cut by 3 bases, the J end by 3 bases, with 12 bases between. The CDR3 coding sequence is TGTGCCAGCAGTTATGGGGCTAGCAGCTACAATGAGCAGTTCTTC. Encoded protein: CASSYGASSYNEQFF.

This clonotype appeared a single time. One base away lies a much larger clone, so this may be a sequencing read error. This rearrangement joins TRBV28 to TRBJ2-1, with 15 positions matching TRBD2. The V gene's germline CDR1 is MDHEN and CDR2 SYDVKM. The CDR3 loop spans 18 amino acids. CDR3 region: CASSFVGGTSGRLNELFF. In DNA, the CDR3 is TGTGCCAGCAGTTTCGTGGGAGGGACTAGCGGGAGGCTCAATGAGCTGTTCTTC.

The V and J genes are TRBV11-2 and TRBJ2-1, with a possible D match to TRBD2 (5 bases). Germline CDR1 reads SGHAT; CDR2 reads FQNNGV. This CDR3 region has 13 residues. The CDR3 region is CTGSLGGYNEQFF. The CDR3 DNA sequence: TGTACCGGCAGCTTAGGAGGATACAATGAGCAGTTCTTC.

With respect to this clonotype: A read error may produce the germline difference seen at one junction end. The chain combines TRBV6-1 with TRBJ2-2; D is unresolved. This CDR3 comprises 14 residues. CDR1 is MNHNS and CDR2 is SASEGT in the germline V gene. CDR3 loop: CGSNGVVETGELFF. Here the CDR3 DNA reads TGTGGCAGCAATGGGGTGGTGGAAACCGGGGAGCTGTTTTTT.

This clonotype showed up just once. A single base separates this from a much larger clone, so it may be a read error. The chain couples TRBV28 to TRBJ2-1; 14 bases are a match to TRBD2. Per the germline V gene, CDR1 is MDHEN and CDR2 is SYDVKM. The CDR3 contains 16 residues. The CDR3 here is CASTWTSGRIYDEQFF. In DNA, the CDR3 is TGTGCCAGCACCTGGACTAGCGGGAGGATCTACGATGAGCAGTTCTTC.

This clonotype was counted only a few times. V and J are TRBV20-1 and TRBJ2-2, with D possibly TRBD2 on 6 matching bases. Germline values: CDR1 DFQATT, CDR2 SNEGSKA (reference sequence). V was clipped by 5 bases and J by 0 bases, with 10 bases between them. The CDR3 is 14 amino acids. CDR3 amino acids: CSAPGLPNTGELFF. The CDR3 DNA reads TGCAGTGCTCCGGGACTTCCGAACACCGGGGAGCTGTTTTTT.

This clonotype came up once. One end of the junction is discordant with germline, which a read error may explain. The chain is built from TRBV4-1 and TRBJ1-2; D unclear. The CDR3 is 15 residues long. Germline assignment: CDR1 MGHRA and CDR2 YSYEKL. The CDR3 is CASNQDRYRISGYTF. For the CDR3, the DNA is TGCGCCAGCAACCAAGATCGGTACAGAATAAGTGGCTACACCTTC.

In this sample, this clonotype turned up many times. The V gene is TRBV20-1, the J gene TRBJ1-2; D remains unclear. The CDR3 covers 15 residues. V dropped 5 bases and J dropped 5 bases, with 21 bases sitting between them. CDR1 is DFQATT, CDR2 SNEGSKA, per germline (reference sequence). CDR3 sequence: CSAEIGRPRGYGYTF. The CDR3 DNA reads as TGCAGTGCTGAAATCGGGAGACCGAGAGGGTATGGCTACACCTTC.

Remarks on this clonotype: Mismatch with germline at one junction end may stem from a read error. The chain links TRBV11-2 to TRBJ2-3; unclear D gene. This CDR3 is built from 14 residues. Germline lookup yields CDR1 SGHAT and CDR2 FQNNGV. The CDR3 is CTSSPISAADTQYF. The DNA for the CDR3 is TGTACCAGCAGCCCTATAAGCGCCGCAGATACGCAGTATTTT.